Detailed here is one TCR beta chain. The CDR3 length is 17 residues. V shed 5 bases, J shed 5 bases, and the junction held 8 bases outside the gene matches. From germline, CDR1 is MNHEY and CDR2 SVGEGT. Individuals aged roughly 18 to 95 years were recruited from 24 US areas. Cohort allocation depended upon clinical history that participants reported. TCRdb keeps only in-frame clones here, not all; method: immunoSEQ multiplex PCR. The top ten hold approximately 4.1% of the sample, which has 200,000 to 300,000 clones, about 89% seen once. This sample was taken from a study of blood T cell repertoires in COVID-19. Study in general: Sample material is recorded as cDNA or gDNA derived from T cells, B-cell-depleted T cells, or PBMCs.

The rearrangement uses TRBV6-2 or TRBV6-3 and TRBJ2-2; TRBD2 aligns across 13 bases. Sequencing was carried out using PBMCs or T cells enriched from blood (not recorded which). The TCR sequence derives from a woman in her thirties who had recovered from COVID-19. The CDR3 nucleotides read TGTGCCAGCAGTCTCACTAGCGGGAGGGCCGAGACCGGGGAGCTGTTTTTT. Translated: CASSLTSGRAETGELFF.